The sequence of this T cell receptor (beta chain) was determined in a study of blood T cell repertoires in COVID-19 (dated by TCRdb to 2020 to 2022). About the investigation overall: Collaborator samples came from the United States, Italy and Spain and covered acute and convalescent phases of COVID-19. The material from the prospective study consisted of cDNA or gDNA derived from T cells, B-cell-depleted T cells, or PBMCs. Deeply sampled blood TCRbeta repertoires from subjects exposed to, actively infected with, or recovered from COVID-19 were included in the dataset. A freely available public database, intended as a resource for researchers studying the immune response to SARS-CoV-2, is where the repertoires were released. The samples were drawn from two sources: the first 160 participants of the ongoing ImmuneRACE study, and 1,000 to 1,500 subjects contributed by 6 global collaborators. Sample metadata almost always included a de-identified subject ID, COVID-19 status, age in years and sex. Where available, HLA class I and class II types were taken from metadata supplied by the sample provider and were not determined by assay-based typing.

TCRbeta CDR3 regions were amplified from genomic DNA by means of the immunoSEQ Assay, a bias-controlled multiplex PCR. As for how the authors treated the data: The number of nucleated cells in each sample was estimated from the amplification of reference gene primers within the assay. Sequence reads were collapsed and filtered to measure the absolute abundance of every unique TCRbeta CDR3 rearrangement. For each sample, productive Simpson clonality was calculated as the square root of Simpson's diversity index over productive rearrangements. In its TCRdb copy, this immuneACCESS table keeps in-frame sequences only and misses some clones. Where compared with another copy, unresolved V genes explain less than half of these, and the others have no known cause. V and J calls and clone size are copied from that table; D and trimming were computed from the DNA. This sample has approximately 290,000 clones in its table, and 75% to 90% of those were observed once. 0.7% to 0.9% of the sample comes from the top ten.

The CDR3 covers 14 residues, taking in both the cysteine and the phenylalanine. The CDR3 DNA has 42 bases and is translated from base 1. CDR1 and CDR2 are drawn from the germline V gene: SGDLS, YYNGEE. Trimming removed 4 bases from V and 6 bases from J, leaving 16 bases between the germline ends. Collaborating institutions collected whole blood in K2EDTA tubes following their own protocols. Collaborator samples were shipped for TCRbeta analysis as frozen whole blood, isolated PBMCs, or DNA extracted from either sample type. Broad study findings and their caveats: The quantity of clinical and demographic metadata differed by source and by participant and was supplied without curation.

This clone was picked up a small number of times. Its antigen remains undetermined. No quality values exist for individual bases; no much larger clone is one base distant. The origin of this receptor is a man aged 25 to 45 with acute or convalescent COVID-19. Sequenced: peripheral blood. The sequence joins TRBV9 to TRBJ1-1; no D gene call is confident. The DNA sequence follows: TGTGCCAGCAGCTCGCAGGTTCTTTCGGCTGAAGCTTTCTTT. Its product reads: CASSSQVLSAEAFF.